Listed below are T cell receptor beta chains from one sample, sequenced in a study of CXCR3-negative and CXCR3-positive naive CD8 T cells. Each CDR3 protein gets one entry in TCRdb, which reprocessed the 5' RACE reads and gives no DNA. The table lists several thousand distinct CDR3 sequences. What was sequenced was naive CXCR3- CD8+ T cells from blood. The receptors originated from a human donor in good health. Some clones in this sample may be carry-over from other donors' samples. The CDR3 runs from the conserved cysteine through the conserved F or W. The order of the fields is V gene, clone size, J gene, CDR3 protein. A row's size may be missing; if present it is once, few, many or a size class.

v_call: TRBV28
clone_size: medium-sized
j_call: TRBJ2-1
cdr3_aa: CASSLAGGPIYEQFF

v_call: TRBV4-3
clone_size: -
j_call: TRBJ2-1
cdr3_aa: CASSQDGPAGWNEQFF

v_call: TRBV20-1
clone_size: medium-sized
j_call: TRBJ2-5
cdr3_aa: CSARDLASGGAYQETQYF

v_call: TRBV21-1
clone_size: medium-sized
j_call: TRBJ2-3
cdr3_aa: CASSKGQREGGSADTQYF

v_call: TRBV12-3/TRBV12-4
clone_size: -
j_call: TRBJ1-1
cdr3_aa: CASSAGGPNTEAFF

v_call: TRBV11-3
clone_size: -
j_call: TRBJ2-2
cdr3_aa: CASSQDNVIGELFF

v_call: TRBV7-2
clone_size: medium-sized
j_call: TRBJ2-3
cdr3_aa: CASSLGTSGRLADTQYF

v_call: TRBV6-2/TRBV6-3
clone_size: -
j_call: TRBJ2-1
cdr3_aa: CASSIGQNNEQFF

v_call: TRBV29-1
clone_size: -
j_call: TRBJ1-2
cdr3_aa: CVAGGNYGYTF

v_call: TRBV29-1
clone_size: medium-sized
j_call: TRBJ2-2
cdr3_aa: CSVEDLPNTGELFF

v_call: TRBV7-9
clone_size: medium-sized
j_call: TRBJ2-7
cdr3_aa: CASSLGSGLLSYEQYF

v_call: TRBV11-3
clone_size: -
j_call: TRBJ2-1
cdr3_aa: CASSSRESAEQFF

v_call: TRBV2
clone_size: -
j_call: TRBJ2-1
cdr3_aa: CASEPLQGGSYNEQFF

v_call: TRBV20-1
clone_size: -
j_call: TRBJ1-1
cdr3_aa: CSARGQRNTEAFF

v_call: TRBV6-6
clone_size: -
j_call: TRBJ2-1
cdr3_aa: CASSYSSEQFF

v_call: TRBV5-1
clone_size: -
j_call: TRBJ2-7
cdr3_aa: CASSLGGENYEQYF